This T cell receptor beta chain originates from a study of OX40 agonist ivuxolimab in advanced cancers. In regard to this clone: Its antigen remains unknown. Other DNA sequences in this sample translate to the same CDR3.

At baseline, cycle 4 day 1, and cycle 7 day 1, blood was sampled. TCRdb's copy holds only in-frame clones and misses some; the assay was immunoSEQ multiplex PCR. The sample has 75,000 to 100,000 clones; around 86% are singletons. Between the trimmed V and J ends, which lost 6 bases and 0 bases, there was a span of 14 bases. This CDR3 has 16 amino acids. Germline V lookup: CDR1 SNHLY, CDR2 FYNNEI. Study-level points and caveats: Some nonresponders likewise displayed low normalized T-cell clonal expansion.

Sequenced material: CD4+ or CD8+ T cells sorted from blood, taken in a trial of the OX40 agonist ivuxolimab. The chain employs TRBV2 and TRBJ2-2, with D tentatively TRBD1 (6 bases). This TCR was recovered from an adult with an advanced solid tumor such as melanoma, head and neck, liver or kidney cancer. The CDR3 DNA reads TGTGCCAGCAGCGATCTGGGACAAACGAACACCGGGGAGCTGTTTTTT. Its translation: CASSDLGQTNTGELFF.